The 22 T cell receptor beta chains below all came from one sample that was sequenced in a study of CD8+CD57+ T cells in acquired aplastic anemia. Researchers used genomic DNA as the template to profile TCR beta VDJ and CDR3. TCRdb called the reads again in MiXCR, with one record for every CDR3 protein. Of hundreds of thousands of distinct CDR3 sequences detected, 40% to 60% appear once; the ten largest clones hold approximately 20%. Patients chosen for sequencing had shown CD8+CD57+ cell expansion by flow cytometry. Sample: sorted CD4+, CD8+, or CD8+CD57+ T cells (not recorded which) from PBMCs. These receptors were collected from a human donor with aplastic anemia.

The chain uses TRBV7-9 and TRBJ2-3, with 7 bases matching TRBD2. CDR1 SEHNR and CDR2 FQNEAQ come from the germline V gene (reference sequence). This CDR3 spans 15 amino acids. Trimming at V came to 3 bases and at J to 2 bases, leaving 5 bases not matched to a gene. The CDR3 here is CASSFPGLPTDTQYF. The CDR3 bases are TGTGCCAGCAGCTTCCCGGGACTACCCACAGATACGCAGTATTTT.

Note on this clonotype: One junction end does not reproduce the germline sequence, and a read error may be involved. J is TRBJ1-6 and V is TRBV20-1; no clear D gene. This CDR3 comprises 8 residues. CDR1 DFQATT and CDR2 SNEGSKA come from the germline V gene (reference sequence). The CDR3 reads CSADPGRF. DNA of the CDR3: TGCAGTGCGGACCCCGGCCGGTTT.

This chain joins TRBV10-3 and TRBJ1-2; D possibly corresponds to TRBD1 (6 bases). The CDR3 runs to 18 residues. V was clipped by 6 bases and J by 4 bases, with 27 bases between them. Germline lookup yields CDR1 ENHRY and CDR2 SYGVKD. CDR3 residues: CAIRTSGGPRPDPYGYTF. CDR3 nucleotides: TGTGCCATCAGGACTAGCGGGGGGCCCCGGCCTGATCCCTATGGCTACACCTTC.

The chain couples TRBV28 to TRBJ2-7, with TRBD1 matching over 10 bases. The V gene end was trimmed by 7 bases and the J gene end by 1 base; junction bases not matched to a gene: 10. CDR1 MDHEN and CDR2 SYDVKM come from the germline V gene. The CDR3 loop spans 16 amino acids. Here the CDR3 reads CASTISGDRGSYEQYF. The CDR3 DNA reads TGTGCCAGCACCATCAGTGGGGACAGGGGATCCTACGAGCAGTACTTC.

This clonotype occurred many times. The chain joins TRBV24-1 to TRBJ2-2, with 12 positions matching TRBD2. Germline V gene sequence: CDR1 KGHDR, CDR2 SFDVKD. CDR3 size: 16 residues. The ends lost 3 bases at V and 4 bases at J; junction bases unmatched: 2. CDR3 nucleotides: TGTGCCACCAGTGATCCTAGCGGGGGGGTCACCGGGGAGCTGTTTTTT. This translates into CATSDPSGGVTGELFF.

The CDR3 DNA sequence: TGCAGCGTTGCCGACAGGGGCGGTGGGAGCTACACCTTC. Residues: CSVADRGGGSYTF. The chain joins TRBV29-1 to TRBJ1-2; 8 bases line up with TRBD1. The CDR3 spans 13 residues. V was pared by 4 bases and J by 9 bases, with 10 bases of the junction left unmatched. From germline, CDR1 is SQVTM and CDR2 ANQGSEA.

This chain uses TRBV20-1 with TRBJ1-6; TRBD1 is a possible D gene (5 bases). The CDR3 extends over 14 amino acids. From germline, CDR1 is DFQATT and CDR2 SNEGSKA (reference sequence). Trimming shortened V by 3 bases and J by 10 bases, and 16 bases separated the two germline ends. DNA for the CDR3: TGCAGTGCTAGGGGCAGGGTAGGAAACTCACCCCTCCACTTT. As protein: CSARGRVGNSPLHF.

This chain uses TRBV7-9 with TRBJ1-2; D is unresolved. Trimming removed 1 base from V and 8 bases from J, with 14 bases in between. The CDR3 covers 14 residues. Per the germline V gene, CDR1 is SEHNR and CDR2 is FQNEAQ (reference sequence). Written as DNA, the CDR3 is TGTGCCAGCAGCTTAGATTACGGAGGGAGCGGCTACACCTTC. It yields the protein CASSLDYGGSGYTF.

The chain links TRBV5-4 to TRBJ2-7; 9 bases fit TRBD1. The V segment lost 1 base and the J segment 4 bases; nucleotides outside the gene matches: 6. The CDR3 length is 15 residues. Per germline, CDR1 SGHNT and CDR2 YYREEE (reference sequence). The CDR3 region has the DNA TGTGCCAGCAGCTTGCAGCCGGGACAGGGTTACGAGCAGTACTTC. It specifies CASSLQPGQGYEQYF.

The V gene is TRBV28, the J gene TRBJ2-3, with TRBD2 identical over 13 bases. The germline CDR1 and CDR2 sequences are MDHEN and SYDVKM. The CDR3 loop spans 15 amino acids. The junction had 4 bases not matched to a gene; V was cut back by 4 bases and J by 6 bases. CDR3 DNA: TGTGCCAGCAGTTCGGAGACTAGCGGGGGGGATACGCAGTATTTT. It translates to CASSSETSGGDTQYF.

The chain links TRBV24-1 to TRBJ2-7; 10 bases are a match to TRBD1. Germline CDR1 is KGHDR and CDR2 is SFDVKD. The CDR3 is 15 amino acids. V was clipped by 6 bases and J by 2 bases; unmatched bases: 6. CDR3 bases: TGTGCCACCAGTTCCGGACAGGGGGTTGCCTACGAGCAGTACTTC. Its translation is CATSSGQGVAYEQYF.

This rearrangement joins TRBV20-1 to TRBJ1-6; perhaps TRBD1 as D (5 bases). The CDR3 runs to 15 residues. Germline values: CDR1 DFQATT, CDR2 SNEGSKA (reference sequence). V gave up 3 bases and J gave up 11 bases, with 20 bases separating them. The CDR3 DNA is TGCAGTGCTAGCAGGGTGACTATGGGGGAAGCACCCCTCCACTTT. Amino acid sequence: CSASRVTMGEAPLHF.

This chain uses TRBV10-1 with TRBJ2-7; D might be TRBD1 (6 bases). V shed 3 bases and J shed 5 bases, with 14 bases lying between them. CDR3 length: 14 residues. Germline V CDR1 and CDR2: WNHNN, SYGVQD (reference sequence). Written as DNA, the CDR3 is TGCGCCAGCAGTGACTCCGGGCCAGGGGACGAGCAGTACTTC. Translated, it gives CASSDSGPGDEQYF.

This clonotype was seen repeatedly, ten times or more. The V and J genes are TRBV19 and TRBJ2-6, with D perhaps being TRBD1 or TRBD2 (5 bases each). V lost 1 base and J 0 bases, leaving 13 bases between the germline ends. The germline V gene has CDR1 LNHDA and CDR2 SQIVND (reference sequence). The CDR3 is 18 amino acids. DNA of the CDR3: TGTGCCAGTAGTATAGGAGGGGCTGGCAGCTCTGGGGCCAACGTCCTGACTTTC. Translated, it gives CASSIGGAGSSGANVLTF.

The chain links TRBV7-8 to TRBJ2-3, with D possibly matching TRBD1 (5 bases). The end of the DNA fits TRBJ1-5 better, so the J call may be wrong. This CDR3 is 14 amino acids long. CDR1 is SGHVS and CDR2 is FQNEAQ in the germline V gene. The CDR3 nucleotides are TGTGCCAGCAGCGTGGGGGTCTTCACAGATACGCAGCATTTT. This translates into CASSVGVFTDTQHF.

This chain links TRBV29-1 with TRBJ2-7; 10 bases are shared with TRBD1. With 6 bases clipped from V and 2 bases from J, the junction kept 4 bases outside the gene matches. Germline V lookup: CDR1 SQVTM, CDR2 ANQGSEA. The length of the CDR3 is 13 residues. The CDR3 nucleotides are TGCAGCGTGAGACAGGGGGCAACCTACGAGCAGTACTTC. It translates to CSVRQGATYEQYF.

This chain uses TRBV3-1 with TRBJ2-2, with a tentative D call TRBD2 (5 bases). The CDR3 length is 14 residues. V lost 0 bases, J lost 5 bases, and 7 bases lay in between. Germline lookup yields CDR1 LGHDT and CDR2 YNNKEL (reference sequence). The CDR3 DNA reads TGTGCCAGCAGCCAAGATAGGAGGACCGGGGAGCTGTTTTTT. Protein sequence: CASSQDRRTGELFF.

Many counts were recorded for this clonotype. This chain uses TRBV12-3 or TRBV12-4 with TRBJ1-5, with 7 bases lining up with TRBD1. Unmatched junction bases numbered 7, after V lost 4 bases and J lost 1 base. This CDR3 is built from 16 residues. CDR3 sequence reads: CASSWGDRISNQPQHF. CDR3 nucleotide sequence: TGTGCCAGCAGTTGGGGGGACAGAATAAGCAATCAGCCCCAGCATTTT.

This clonotype was recorded a few times. V usage is TRBV19 and J usage is TRBJ1-2; no clear D gene. Germline V gene data show CDR1 as LNHDA and CDR2 as SQIVND (reference sequence). The V gene lost 10 bases and the J gene lost 3 bases, with 18 bases spanning the gap. CDR3 length equals 14 residues. The CDR3 DNA sequence: TGTGCCACAACACGGAGGCAGAGTGACTATGGCTACACCTTC. As protein: CATTRRQSDYGYTF. Using reference TRBV19 and TRBJ1-2 for the parts outside the CDR3, the full variable domain is DGGITQSPKYLFRKEGQNVTLSCEQNLNHDAMYWYRQDPGQGLRLIYYSQIVNDFQKGDIAEGYSVSREKKESFPLTVTSAQKNPTAFYLCATTRRQSDYGYTFGSGTRLTVV.

To note about this clonotype: It is likely a read error, because the conserved phenylalanine at the end of the CDR3 is missing. The chain couples TRBV7-2 to TRBJ2-1, with D perhaps TRBD2 (6 bases). Trimming took off 3 bases at V and 0 bases at J, with 12 bases between the two ends. The CDR3 length is 16 residues. Per the germline V gene, CDR1 is SGHTA and CDR2 is FQGNSA. CDR3 sequence (DNA): TGTGCCAGCAGCTTGTCATGGGACTCCTCCTACAATGAGCAGTTCCTC. Its protein product is CASSLSWDSSYNEQFL.

This clonotype was seen only a few times. V is TRBV27 and J is TRBJ2-7; TRBD2 aligns across 11 bases. The junction had 15 bases not matched to a gene; V was cut back by 4 bases and J by 7 bases. The CDR3 has 17 amino acids. CDR1 is MNHEY, CDR2 SMNVEV, per germline (reference sequence). CDR3 in amino acids: CASSSKVSSGGQVEQYF. As DNA, the CDR3 is TGTGCCAGCAGTTCCAAAGTATCTAGCGGGGGGCAAGTAGAGCAGTACTTC.

This clonotype was detected many times. The rearrangement joins TRBV7-8 to TRBJ1-2; D unclear. Germline V gene lookup returns CDR1 SGHVS and CDR2 FQNEAQ. Trimming stripped 1 base from V and 4 bases from J, with 10 bases between. The CDR3 consists of 14 residues. For the CDR3, the DNA is TGTGCCAGCAGCTTAGGATTGGGCACCTATGGCTACACCTTC. It is translated as CASSLGLGTYGYTF.